This T cell receptor beta chain originates from a study of T cells in Graves' hyperthyroidism and ophthalmopathy. The TCR beta CDR3 regions underwent amplification using RNA transcripts as the source. The HTBI primer set was used in a first-round RT-PCR of the TCR CDR3. TCRdb reprocessed the multiplex PCR reads via MiXCR and lists one record per CDR3 protein. The table lists some 300,000 distinct CDR3 sequences, approximately 18% of them singletons, with roughly 39% in the top ten. The CDR3 runs 13 residues. Trimming removed 4 bases at V and 6 bases at J, with 12 bases between. Germline V gene sequence: CDR1 SGHRS, CDR2 YFSETQ. This clonotype was counted a few times. The antigen remains unidentified. Ophthalmopathy patients had Clinical Activity Score at least 3, NOSPECS grade at least 4, duration under 3 months. Diagnoses rested on clinical symptoms, serum thyroxine and TRAb, thyroid ultrasound and orbital computed tomography.

The study, taken as a whole, reports: Also found in blood were most expanded thyroid clonotypes above 0.001. Ophthalmopathy and stable hyperthyroidism were separated by a 13 V-J model.

The sample was blood. V is TRBV5-1 and J is TRBJ2-3; D remains unclear. This TCR derives from a man aged 45-65 years with Graves' ophthalmopathy. The CDR3 sequence: CASSNFERDTQYF. The CDR3 nucleotides are TGCGCCAGCAGCAACTTTGAACGGGATACGCAGTATTTT. Using reference TRBV5-1 and TRBJ2-3 for the parts outside the CDR3, the full variable domain is KAGVTQTPRYLIKTRGQQVTLSCSPISGHRSVSWYQQTPGQGLQFLFEYFSETQRNKGNFPGRFSGRQFSNSRSEMNVSTLELGDSALYLCASSNFERDTQYFGPGTRLTVL.